These 10 T cell receptor beta chains share one sample of origin, sequenced in a study of tumor-infiltrating lymphocytes in primary liver carcinoma. The authors made TCR beta cDNA from 450 to 600 ng total RNA with a constant-region primer. Libraries for TCR beta were built through three nested multiplex PCR rounds, which together made up a slightly modified ARM-PCR procedure. It was with TRBV1-TRBV30 forward primers and a C-beta reverse primer that the first two PCR rounds were run, at roughly 10 cycles each. TCRdb passed the multiplex PCR reads through MiXCR, listing each CDR3 protein once. Here the sample spans about 180,000 distinct CDR3 sequences, 60% being singletons. Germline DNA was also extracted, with blood RNA taken from unsorted whole blood. What was sequenced was peripheral blood. The source of these receptors is a man in his forties or fifties with primary liver carcinoma and hepatitis B virus infection.

Regarding this clonotype: Possible read error: a much larger clone is one base away. Given the absence of the conserved phenylalanine or tryptophan at the CDR3 end, a read error is likely. The rearrangement uses TRBV29-1 and TRBJ2-3; the D is unclear. V was cut by 4 bases and J by 3 bases, with 2 bases left in between. The CDR3 has 10 amino acids. The V gene's germline CDR1 is SQVTM and CDR2 ANQGSEA. CDR3 loop: CSVGTDTQYY. The DNA for the CDR3 is TGCAGCGTTGGGACAGATACGCAGTATTAT.

The genes are TRBV10-1 and TRBJ2-3; D is possibly TRBD1 or TRBD2 (5 bases each). This CDR3 has 18 residues. The germline CDR1 and CDR2 sequences are WNHNN and SYGVQD (reference sequence). Trimming shortened V by 0 bases and J by 5 bases, and 21 bases separated the two germline ends. The chain's CDR3 is CASSESVAIGTRGDTQYF. CDR3 DNA: TGCGCCAGCAGTGAGTCGGTGGCTATCGGGACCCGGGGAGATACGCAGTATTTT.

Comments on this clonotype: A much larger clone differs by one base, so this may be a read error. J is TRBJ2-7 and V is TRBV6-6; 9 nucleotides agree with TRBD1. Per the germline V gene, CDR1 is MNHNY and CDR2 is SVGAGI (reference sequence). This CDR3 has 14 amino acids. The CDR3 here is CASRPWTGADEQCF. DNA for the CDR3: TGTGCCAGCAGGCCATGGACAGGGGCCGACGAGCAGTGCTTC.

For this clonotype: The CDR3 does not close with the conserved phenylalanine or tryptophan, likely indicating a read error. No DNA is shown, since the ends of the CDR3 on it are uncertain; the CDR3 is the one TCRdb lists. V is TRBV11-3 and J is TRBJ2-2; the table's D gene call, TRBD2, was not cross checked with the DNA. The germline CDR1 and CDR2 sequences are SGHNT and YENEEA. The CDR3 region is 13 residues in length, termini included. CDR3 sequence reads: CASSGQLGGELLV.

On this clonotype: A much larger clonotype is one base distant, so this may be a read error. This chain connects TRBV11-2 to TRBJ2-1, with 8 bases matching TRBD2. The trim removed 10 bases at V and 3 bases at J, leaving 20 bases unmatched. Germline V gives CDR1 SGHAT, CDR2 FQNNGV. The CDR3 contains 18 residues. The CDR3, as DNA: TGTGCCACCAGTCAACCCCGACTTCTAGCGGGCCACTACAATGAGCAGTTCTTC. The encoded protein is CATSQPRLLAGHYNEQFF.

V is TRBV4-1 and J is TRBJ1-5, with D possibly being TRBD1 (5 bases). V lost 0 bases and J lost 1, with 10 bases in between. CDR1 MGHRA and CDR2 YSYEKL come from the germline V gene. The CDR3 has 16 residues. This CDR3 is CASSQDGAVSNQPQHF. The CDR3, as DNA: TGCGCCAGCAGCCAAGATGGGGCAGTAAGCAATCAGCCCCAGCATTTT.

This sequence joins TRBV24-1 and TRBJ1-5; unclear D gene. V was cut by 3 bases and J by 1 base, with 3 bases left in between. The CDR3 has 13 residues. Germline V lookup: CDR1 KGHDR, CDR2 SFDVKD. The CDR3 region has the DNA TGTGCCACCAGTGATCGAAGCAATCAGCCCCAGCATTTT. Protein: CATSDRSNQPQHF.

J is TRBJ1-6 and V is TRBV6-6; D gene ambiguous. Germline V gives CDR1 MNHNY, CDR2 SVGAGI (reference sequence). Trimming took off 4 bases at V and 7 bases at J, with 14 bases between the two ends. CDR3 size: 15 residues. The CDR3 here is CASSFPRGRNSPLHF. The DNA of the CDR3 is TGTGCCAGCAGTTTCCCCCGCGGAAGAAATTCACCCCTCCACTTT.

In regard to this clonotype: At one of its ends the junction is not consistent with the germline gene, which may arise from a read error. This sequence joins TRBV11-2 and TRBJ2-7; 7 bases fit TRBD2. The CDR3 totals 12 residues. CDR1 and CDR2 from the germline V gene are SGHAT and FQNNGV. The CDR3 sequence is CDSSPGGYEQYF. As DNA, the CDR3 is TGTGACAGCAGCCCGGGGGGTTACGAGCAGTACTTC. Full variable domain (remainder filled in from reference TRBV11-2 and TRBJ2-7): EAGVAQSPRYKIIEKRQSVAFWCNPISGHATLYWYQQILGQGPKLLIQFQNNGVVDDSQLPKDRFSAERLKGVDSTLKIQPAKLEDSAVYLCDSSPGGYEQYFGPGTRLTVT.

About this clonotype: A read error may produce the germline difference seen at one junction end. J is TRBJ1-1 and V is TRBV11-2; D gene uncertain. Per germline, CDR1 SGHAT and CDR2 FQNNGV. The CDR3 runs to 13 residues. The CDR3 DNA reads as TGTGTCAGCAGCTTCGATAGGAGGACTGAAGCTTTCTTT. Amino acid sequence: CVSSFDRRTEAFF.